This TCR beta chain originates from a study of T cell responses to AZD1222 COVID-19 vaccine. Study outcomes and limitations: Just a handful of AZD1222 recipients were seropositive at baseline. Donors in the cohort were predominantly white British and more often female, and clonal diversity was possibly underestimated.

The assay was immunoSEQ multiplex PCR, and TCRdb's table has in-frame clones only and misses some. The repertoire includes some 99,000 clones, 88% of them detected once, and more than 15% sits in the top ten. Between the trimmed V and J ends, which lost 0 bases and 1 base, there was a span of 7 bases. Germline values: CDR1 SGHRS, CDR2 YFSETQ. The CDR3 totals 15 residues. This clone was recorded only once. The antigen remains undetermined. The specimen was peripheral blood, collected 28 days after the second AZD1222 dose. The chain couples TRBV5-1 to TRBJ1-4; no clear D gene. The receptor was isolated from an adult who received the AZD1222 COVID-19 vaccine. In nucleotides, the CDR3 is TGCGCCAGCAGCTTGGCCTTGGAAACTAATGAAAAACTGTTTTTT. As protein: CASSLALETNEKLFF.